Following are 18 T cell receptor beta chains from one sample sequenced in a study of blood T cells in healthy people across ages. Combining a sample-barcoded 5' primer with a J-beta primer mix, a second PCR ran for roughly 7 to 11 cycles. MiXCR, run by TCRdb on the 5' RACE reads, gives a single entry per CDR3 protein. The sample includes about 1,800,000 distinct CDR3 sequences, roughly 28% seen only once; the top ten take less than 9.5%. The specimen was blood. The receptor source for this set is a woman in her twenties or thirties in good health.

The chain is built from TRBV5-1 and TRBJ1-1; a possible D gene is TRBD1 (5 bases). The CDR3 length is 13 residues. Trimming stripped 3 bases from V and 5 bases from J, with 11 bases between. CDR1 is SGHRS and CDR2 is YFSETQ in the germline V gene. The CDR3 region is CASSWGGVTEAFF. The CDR3 DNA follows: TGCGCCAGCAGCTGGGGGGGGGTGACTGAAGCTTTCTTT.

This clonotype has just a few counts. The V call is TRBV24-1, the J call TRBJ2-4, with TRBD1 matching 10 bases. The last part of the DNA fits TRBJ2-7 better; the J call may be wrong. Looked up from germline, CDR1 is KGHDR and CDR2 is SFDVKD. This CDR3 has 14 amino acids. The CDR3 sequence is CATSETGGIHEQYF. The CDR3 DNA follows: TGTGCCACCAGTGAGACAGGGGGCATCCACGAGCAGTACTTC.

This clonotype was counted at least ten times. A junction boundary mismatches the germline segment, possibly from a read error. V gene TRBV11-2 combines with J gene TRBJ2-7; 7 positions match TRBD1. CDR3 size: 16 residues. Germline CDR1 SGHAT, CDR2 FQNNGV. CDR3 sequence: CASSLYRGSGGYGQYF. The CDR3 nucleotides are TGTGCCAGCAGCTTATACAGGGGCTCGGGTGGATACGGGCAGTACTTC. The full variable domain, its missing parts supplied by reference TRBV11-2 and TRBJ2-7, is EAGVAQSPRYKIIEKRQSVAFWCNPISGHATLYWYQQILGQGPKLLIQFQNNGVVDDSQLPKDRFSAERLKGVDSTLKIQPAKLEDSAVYLCASSLYRGSGGYGQYFGPGTRLTVT.

This chain joins TRBV20-1 and TRBJ2-1; D is perhaps TRBD2 (7 bases). The CDR3 is 15 amino acids. Germline assignment: CDR1 DFQATT and CDR2 SNEGSKA (reference sequence). The ends were cut back, 1 base at V and 8 bases at J, with 18 bases in the middle. As DNA, the CDR3 is TGCAGTGCTAGAGGTCCCCGGGGGGCCCGGGATGAGCAGTTCTTC. Protein product: CSARGPRGARDEQFF.

This clonotype showed up just a few times. V is TRBV7-9 and J is TRBJ2-3; 11 bases align to TRBD2. Germline assignment: CDR1 SEHNR and CDR2 FQNEAQ (reference sequence). This CDR3 has 16 amino acids. The junction had 9 bases not matched to a gene; V was cut back by 5 bases and J by 5 bases. CDR3 nucleotide sequence: TGTGCCAGCAGCATGGGACTAGCGGAGCTCAGAGATACGCAGTATTTT. Protein sequence: CASSMGLAELRDTQYF. Full variable domain (outside the CDR3, taken from reference TRBV7-9 and TRBJ2-3): DTGVSQNPRHKITKRGQNVTFRCDPISEHNRLYWYRQTLGQGPEFLTYFQNEAQLEKSRLLSDRFSAERPKGSFSTLEIQRTEQGDSAMYLCASSMGLAELRDTQYFGPGTRLTVL.

This chain connects TRBV6-5 to TRBJ2-3, with D perhaps TRBD1 or TRBD2 (5 bases each). V was shortened by 5 bases and J by 2 bases, with 17 bases between the two germline ends. The CDR3 has 16 residues. Germline values: CDR1 MNHEY, CDR2 SVGAGI. CDR3 protein: CASSRGPEGNTDTQYF. The CDR3 bases are TGTGCCAGCAGTAGGGGACCAGAGGGCAACACAGATACGCAGTATTTT.

Worth noting for this clonotype: Just one base apart from a much larger clone, this may be a read error. V is TRBV2 and J is TRBJ1-4; 7 bases align to TRBD1. From germline, CDR1 is SNHLY and CDR2 FYNNEI. The CDR3 extends over 14 amino acids. J lost 5 bases, V lost 3 bases, and 3 bases had no gene match. For the CDR3, the DNA is TGTGCCAGCAGTGAGACAGGGCGGAATGAAAAACTGTTTTTT. Translated: CASSETGRNEKLFF. The whole variable domain, filled in from reference TRBV2 and TRBJ1-4, reads EPEVTQTPSHQVTQMGQEVILRCVPISNHLYFYWYRQILGQKVEFLVSFYNNEISEKSEIFDDQFSVERPDGSNFTLKIRSTKLEDSAMYFCASSETGRNEKLFFGSGTQLSVL.

Only a few counts were recorded for this clonotype. V and J are TRBV9 and TRBJ1-6; D gene uncertain. This CDR3 is 16 amino acids long. Germline CDR1 is SGDLS and CDR2 is YYNGEE. V lost 4 bases and J 10 bases, leaving 21 bases between the germline ends. CDR3 protein: CASSPKSFEGNSPLHF. The CDR3 nucleotides are TGTGCCAGCAGCCCAAAGTCCTTTGAGGGAAACTCACCCCTCCACTTT.

This chain links TRBV5-6 with TRBJ2-7; TRBD1 aligns across 7 bases. CDR3 length equals 15 residues. V dropped 4 bases and J dropped 4; count of bases not matched to a gene: 11. CDR1 is SGHDT, CDR2 YYEEEE, per germline. CDR3 bases: TGTGCCAGCAGCCAGGGGTCGGGACAGCTATACGAGCAGTACTTC. Translation gives CASSQGSGQLYEQYF.

CDR3 loop: CASTLGTTNTEAFF. The CDR3 nucleotides are TGTGCCAGCACCCTAGGAACTACGAACACTGAAGCTTTCTTT. The chain has TRBV28 and TRBJ1-1; no definite D call. V lost 7 bases to trimming and J lost 1 base, with 13 bases between them. Germline CDR1 and CDR2: MDHEN and SYDVKM. The length of the CDR3 is 14 residues.

A word on this clonotype: A far more abundant clone sits one base away, making this likely a read error. The V gene is TRBV7-2, the J gene TRBJ2-3, with D hard to call. The germline CDR1 and CDR2 sequences are SGHTA and FQGNSA. This CDR3 has 12 amino acids. CDR3 DNA: TGTGCCAGCAGCTTATACACAGATACGCGGTATTTT. Residues: CASSLYTDTRYF.

This clonotype was counted between two and nine times. One end of the junction does not line up with germline, which may come from a read error. This sequence joins TRBV12-3 or TRBV12-4 and TRBJ2-1; a weak D match, TRBD2 (6 bases). The CDR3 extends over 16 amino acids. The CDR3: CASTTLRGRSYNEQFF. CDR3 nucleotides: TGTGCCAGCACCACCTTGCGGGGCCGTTCCTACAACGAGCAGTTCTTC.

This clonotype turned up a few times. The chain recombines TRBV27 with TRBJ1-6; D may be TRBD1 (5 bases). CDR1 and CDR2 from the germline V gene are MNHEY and SMNVEV (reference sequence). The CDR3 has 14 amino acids. The germline V and J ends were trimmed by 0 bases and 10 bases, with 10 bases remaining between them. The DNA of the CDR3 is TGTGCCAGCAGTTTATCGTACAGACAGTCACCCCTCCACTTT. Amino acid sequence: CASSLSYRQSPLHF.

The gene calls are TRBV20-1 and TRBJ1-2; 8 bases align to TRBD1. V lost 4 bases, J lost 8 bases, and 6 bases stayed unmatched. The CDR3 consists of 12 residues. Germline V gene sequence: CDR1 DFQATT, CDR2 SNEGSKA (reference sequence). The CDR3 sequence: CSANDRGEGYTF. In nucleotides, the CDR3 is TGCAGTGCTAACGACAGGGGTGAGGGCTACACCTTC.

In this sample, this clonotype turned up a few times. The chain has TRBV3-1 and TRBJ2-1; the D gene is possibly TRBD1 (5 bases). The V end was cut by 2 bases, the J end by 2 bases, with 10 bases between. The CDR3 loop spans 15 amino acids. Germline values: CDR1 LGHDT, CDR2 YNNKEL (reference sequence). The chain's CDR3 is CASSQNPGTYNEQFF. CDR3 sequence (DNA): TGTGCCAGCAGCCAAAATCCAGGGACCTACAATGAGCAGTTCTTC.

This clonotype turned up a few times. V usage is TRBV4-1 and J usage is TRBJ2-7, with 8 bases matching TRBD1. The CDR3 totals 15 residues. CDR1 and CDR2 from the germline V gene are MGHRA and YSYEKL. Germline trimming cut 5 bases from V and 3 bases from J; bases unmatched to any gene: 9. The CDR3 region has the DNA TGCGCCAGCAGCACCTTTTCAGGGGGCGTCTACGAGCAGTACTTC. The encoded protein is CASSTFSGGVYEQYF.

On this clonotype: The germline gene is not matched at one end of the junction; a read error may be the cause. The chain uses TRBV10-3 and TRBJ2-7; D possibly corresponds to TRBD2 (6 bases). The V gene's germline CDR1 is ENHRY and CDR2 SYGVKD. The CDR3 has 16 amino acids. Written as DNA, the CDR3 is TGTGCCATCGGTGAGTCGACCGGGACTTCCGTAAACGAGCAGTACTTC. Translation: CAIGESTGTSVNEQYF.

There are many counts of this clonotype. The gene calls are TRBV19 and TRBJ2-3; a possible D gene is TRBD2 (5 bases). The germline V and J ends were trimmed by 1 base and 8 bases, with 7 bases remaining between them. The CDR3 contains 12 residues. Germline CDR1 reads LNHDA; CDR2 reads SQIVND (reference sequence). The CDR3 DNA reads TGTGCCAGTAGTATAGTAGGGAGTACGCAGTATTTT. Translated, it gives CASSIVGSTQYF.